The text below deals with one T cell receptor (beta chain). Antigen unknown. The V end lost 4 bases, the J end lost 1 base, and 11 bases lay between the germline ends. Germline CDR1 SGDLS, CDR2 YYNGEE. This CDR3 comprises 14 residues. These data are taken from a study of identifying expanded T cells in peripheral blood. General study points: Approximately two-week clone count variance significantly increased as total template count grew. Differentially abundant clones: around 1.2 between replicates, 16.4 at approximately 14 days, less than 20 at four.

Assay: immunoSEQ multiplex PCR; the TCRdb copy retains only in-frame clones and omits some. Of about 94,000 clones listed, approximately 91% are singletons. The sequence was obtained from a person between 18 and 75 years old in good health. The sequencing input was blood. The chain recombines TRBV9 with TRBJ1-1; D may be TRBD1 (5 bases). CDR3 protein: CASSPPRENTEAFF. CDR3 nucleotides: TGTGCCAGCAGCCCACCCAGGGAGAACACTGAAGCTTTCTTT.